Shown below are 8 T cell receptor beta chains from a single sample sequenced in a study of neurological immune-mediated disorders. A single record per CDR3 protein comes from TCRdb applying MiXCR to the 5' RACE reads. The sample has under 85,000 distinct CDR3 sequences, 10% seen once; the top ten hold about 1.8%. The sequencing input was PBMCs. Every receptor here comes from a middle-aged man in good health.

This clonotype has at least ten counts. This chain connects TRBV2 to TRBJ2-2, with 10 positions matching TRBD1. This CDR3 comprises 16 residues. CDR1 is SNHLY and CDR2 is FYNNEI in the germline V gene. J lost 2 bases, V lost 7 bases, and 7 bases had no gene match. CDR3: CASTHRDRGNTGELFF. The CDR3, as DNA: TGTGCCAGCACCCACCGGGACAGGGGTAACACCGGGGAGCTGTTTTTT.

With respect to this clonotype: Likely a read error: the CDR3 ends without its conserved phenylalanine or tryptophan. The chain is built from TRBV6-5 and TRBJ1-1; no clear D gene. V lost 5 bases to trimming and J lost 8 bases, with 9 bases between them. CDR1 MNHEY and CDR2 SVGAGI come from the germline V gene. This CDR3 contains 11 residues. CDR3 loop: CASSLINEAFL. The CDR3 DNA follows: TGTGCCAGCAGTCTCATTAACGAAGCTTTCCTT.

This clonotype was seen ten or more times. The chain combines TRBV5-5 with TRBJ1-2; D call uncertain. This CDR3 has 13 amino acids. The V gene lost 0 bases and the J gene lost 4 bases, with 7 bases spanning the gap. The V gene's germline CDR1 is SGHKS and CDR2 YYEKEE (reference sequence). Written as DNA, the CDR3 is TGTGCCAGCAGCTTGGATCACCTCTATGGCTACACCTTC. The encoded protein is CASSLDHLYGYTF.

This clonotype was counted ten times or more. The V and J genes are TRBV2 and TRBJ2-7, with D tentatively TRBD1 or TRBD2 (5 bases each). Trimming removed 3 bases from V and 0 bases from J, with 15 bases in between. CDR1 and CDR2 from the germline V gene are SNHLY and FYNNEI. The length of the CDR3 is 16 residues. The DNA for the CDR3 is TGTGCCAGCAGTGAGGGATGGGGACGGAACTCCTACGAGCAGTACTTC. It yields the protein CASSEGWGRNSYEQYF.

Many counts were recorded for this clonotype. V is TRBV29-1 and J is TRBJ2-1, with 9 bases fitting TRBD1. In germline, CDR1 is SQVTM, CDR2 ANQGSEA. The ends lost 3 bases at V and 6 bases at J; junction bases unmatched: 6. CDR3 length equals 14 residues. CDR3: CSVEGGTGSNEQFF. The DNA for the CDR3 is TGCAGCGTTGAGGGCGGGACAGGGAGCAATGAGCAGTTCTTC.

This clonotype has ten or more counts. The chain uses TRBV3-1 and TRBJ2-6; unclear D gene. Germline V lookup: CDR1 LGHDT, CDR2 YNNKEL (reference sequence). Trimming removed 3 bases at V and 4 bases at J, with 10 bases between. CDR3 length equals 15 residues. Here the CDR3 reads CASSQSLGGANVLTF. As DNA, the CDR3 is TGTGCCAGCAGCCAGAGCTTGGGGGGGGCCAACGTCCTGACTTTC.

In its sample, this clonotype was seen many times. J is TRBJ2-3 and V is TRBV5-1, with a possible D match to TRBD1 (6 bases). V shed 4 bases and J shed 1 base, with 16 bases lying between them. The CDR3 runs 16 residues. Germline lookup yields CDR1 SGHRS and CDR2 YFSETQ. The CDR3 loop reads CASSRPQGSGTDTQYF. The CDR3, as DNA: TGCGCCAGCAGCCGACCACAGGGCAGCGGCACAGATACGCAGTATTTT.

This clonotype was recorded at least ten times. The chain has TRBV7-3 and TRBJ1-2; TRBD1 might be the D (5 bases). Per the germline V gene, CDR1 is SGHTA and CDR2 is FQGTGA. There are 14 residues in the CDR3. V lost 0 bases and J lost 4, with 9 bases in between. As DNA, the CDR3 is TGTGCCAGCAGCTTAACGCCCGACAGCTATGGCTACACCTTC. This sequence encodes CASSLTPDSYGYTF.